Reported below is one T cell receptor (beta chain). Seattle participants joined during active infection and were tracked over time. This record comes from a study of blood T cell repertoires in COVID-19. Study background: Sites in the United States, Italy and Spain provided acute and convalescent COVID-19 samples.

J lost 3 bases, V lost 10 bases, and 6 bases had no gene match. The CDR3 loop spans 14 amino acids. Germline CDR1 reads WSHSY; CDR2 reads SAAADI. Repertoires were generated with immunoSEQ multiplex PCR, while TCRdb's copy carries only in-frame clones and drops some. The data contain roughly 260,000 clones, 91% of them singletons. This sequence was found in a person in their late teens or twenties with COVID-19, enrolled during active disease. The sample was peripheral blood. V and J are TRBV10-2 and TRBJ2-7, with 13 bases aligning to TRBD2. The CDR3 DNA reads TGCGCCACCTCCGGGACTAGCGGGATCTACGAGCAGTACTTC. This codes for CATSGTSGIYEQYF.